This TCR beta chain appears in the sequencing data of a study of blood T cell repertoires in COVID-19. Looking at the study overall: COVID-19 samples from acute and convalescent phases originated in the United States, Italy and Spain. Nucleic acid was either cDNA or gDNA, and it came from T cells, B-cell-depleted T cells, or PBMCs.

The CDR3 covers 14 residues. Germline lookup yields CDR1 SGHRS and CDR2 YFSETQ. The ends lost 7 bases at V and 3 bases at J; junction bases unmatched: 10. In the authors' methods: Researchers report that nucleated cell counts were estimated from reference gene primer amplification. Only in-frame clones appear in the TCRdb table, and some are missing; sequencing was by immunoSEQ multiplex PCR. V and J calls and clone size are given by that table; D and trimming were obtained from the DNA. Of approximately 91,000 clones in the sample, about 80% were seen once. V gene TRBV5-1 combines with J gene TRBJ2-7; TRBD1 aligns across 7 bases. The source is a human donor in a cohort sampled during active COVID-19. The sample consisted of peripheral blood. The CDR3 DNA follows: TGCGCCAGCGGATTACCGGGACAGAACTACGAGCAGTACTTC. Its translation is CASGLPGQNYEQYF.